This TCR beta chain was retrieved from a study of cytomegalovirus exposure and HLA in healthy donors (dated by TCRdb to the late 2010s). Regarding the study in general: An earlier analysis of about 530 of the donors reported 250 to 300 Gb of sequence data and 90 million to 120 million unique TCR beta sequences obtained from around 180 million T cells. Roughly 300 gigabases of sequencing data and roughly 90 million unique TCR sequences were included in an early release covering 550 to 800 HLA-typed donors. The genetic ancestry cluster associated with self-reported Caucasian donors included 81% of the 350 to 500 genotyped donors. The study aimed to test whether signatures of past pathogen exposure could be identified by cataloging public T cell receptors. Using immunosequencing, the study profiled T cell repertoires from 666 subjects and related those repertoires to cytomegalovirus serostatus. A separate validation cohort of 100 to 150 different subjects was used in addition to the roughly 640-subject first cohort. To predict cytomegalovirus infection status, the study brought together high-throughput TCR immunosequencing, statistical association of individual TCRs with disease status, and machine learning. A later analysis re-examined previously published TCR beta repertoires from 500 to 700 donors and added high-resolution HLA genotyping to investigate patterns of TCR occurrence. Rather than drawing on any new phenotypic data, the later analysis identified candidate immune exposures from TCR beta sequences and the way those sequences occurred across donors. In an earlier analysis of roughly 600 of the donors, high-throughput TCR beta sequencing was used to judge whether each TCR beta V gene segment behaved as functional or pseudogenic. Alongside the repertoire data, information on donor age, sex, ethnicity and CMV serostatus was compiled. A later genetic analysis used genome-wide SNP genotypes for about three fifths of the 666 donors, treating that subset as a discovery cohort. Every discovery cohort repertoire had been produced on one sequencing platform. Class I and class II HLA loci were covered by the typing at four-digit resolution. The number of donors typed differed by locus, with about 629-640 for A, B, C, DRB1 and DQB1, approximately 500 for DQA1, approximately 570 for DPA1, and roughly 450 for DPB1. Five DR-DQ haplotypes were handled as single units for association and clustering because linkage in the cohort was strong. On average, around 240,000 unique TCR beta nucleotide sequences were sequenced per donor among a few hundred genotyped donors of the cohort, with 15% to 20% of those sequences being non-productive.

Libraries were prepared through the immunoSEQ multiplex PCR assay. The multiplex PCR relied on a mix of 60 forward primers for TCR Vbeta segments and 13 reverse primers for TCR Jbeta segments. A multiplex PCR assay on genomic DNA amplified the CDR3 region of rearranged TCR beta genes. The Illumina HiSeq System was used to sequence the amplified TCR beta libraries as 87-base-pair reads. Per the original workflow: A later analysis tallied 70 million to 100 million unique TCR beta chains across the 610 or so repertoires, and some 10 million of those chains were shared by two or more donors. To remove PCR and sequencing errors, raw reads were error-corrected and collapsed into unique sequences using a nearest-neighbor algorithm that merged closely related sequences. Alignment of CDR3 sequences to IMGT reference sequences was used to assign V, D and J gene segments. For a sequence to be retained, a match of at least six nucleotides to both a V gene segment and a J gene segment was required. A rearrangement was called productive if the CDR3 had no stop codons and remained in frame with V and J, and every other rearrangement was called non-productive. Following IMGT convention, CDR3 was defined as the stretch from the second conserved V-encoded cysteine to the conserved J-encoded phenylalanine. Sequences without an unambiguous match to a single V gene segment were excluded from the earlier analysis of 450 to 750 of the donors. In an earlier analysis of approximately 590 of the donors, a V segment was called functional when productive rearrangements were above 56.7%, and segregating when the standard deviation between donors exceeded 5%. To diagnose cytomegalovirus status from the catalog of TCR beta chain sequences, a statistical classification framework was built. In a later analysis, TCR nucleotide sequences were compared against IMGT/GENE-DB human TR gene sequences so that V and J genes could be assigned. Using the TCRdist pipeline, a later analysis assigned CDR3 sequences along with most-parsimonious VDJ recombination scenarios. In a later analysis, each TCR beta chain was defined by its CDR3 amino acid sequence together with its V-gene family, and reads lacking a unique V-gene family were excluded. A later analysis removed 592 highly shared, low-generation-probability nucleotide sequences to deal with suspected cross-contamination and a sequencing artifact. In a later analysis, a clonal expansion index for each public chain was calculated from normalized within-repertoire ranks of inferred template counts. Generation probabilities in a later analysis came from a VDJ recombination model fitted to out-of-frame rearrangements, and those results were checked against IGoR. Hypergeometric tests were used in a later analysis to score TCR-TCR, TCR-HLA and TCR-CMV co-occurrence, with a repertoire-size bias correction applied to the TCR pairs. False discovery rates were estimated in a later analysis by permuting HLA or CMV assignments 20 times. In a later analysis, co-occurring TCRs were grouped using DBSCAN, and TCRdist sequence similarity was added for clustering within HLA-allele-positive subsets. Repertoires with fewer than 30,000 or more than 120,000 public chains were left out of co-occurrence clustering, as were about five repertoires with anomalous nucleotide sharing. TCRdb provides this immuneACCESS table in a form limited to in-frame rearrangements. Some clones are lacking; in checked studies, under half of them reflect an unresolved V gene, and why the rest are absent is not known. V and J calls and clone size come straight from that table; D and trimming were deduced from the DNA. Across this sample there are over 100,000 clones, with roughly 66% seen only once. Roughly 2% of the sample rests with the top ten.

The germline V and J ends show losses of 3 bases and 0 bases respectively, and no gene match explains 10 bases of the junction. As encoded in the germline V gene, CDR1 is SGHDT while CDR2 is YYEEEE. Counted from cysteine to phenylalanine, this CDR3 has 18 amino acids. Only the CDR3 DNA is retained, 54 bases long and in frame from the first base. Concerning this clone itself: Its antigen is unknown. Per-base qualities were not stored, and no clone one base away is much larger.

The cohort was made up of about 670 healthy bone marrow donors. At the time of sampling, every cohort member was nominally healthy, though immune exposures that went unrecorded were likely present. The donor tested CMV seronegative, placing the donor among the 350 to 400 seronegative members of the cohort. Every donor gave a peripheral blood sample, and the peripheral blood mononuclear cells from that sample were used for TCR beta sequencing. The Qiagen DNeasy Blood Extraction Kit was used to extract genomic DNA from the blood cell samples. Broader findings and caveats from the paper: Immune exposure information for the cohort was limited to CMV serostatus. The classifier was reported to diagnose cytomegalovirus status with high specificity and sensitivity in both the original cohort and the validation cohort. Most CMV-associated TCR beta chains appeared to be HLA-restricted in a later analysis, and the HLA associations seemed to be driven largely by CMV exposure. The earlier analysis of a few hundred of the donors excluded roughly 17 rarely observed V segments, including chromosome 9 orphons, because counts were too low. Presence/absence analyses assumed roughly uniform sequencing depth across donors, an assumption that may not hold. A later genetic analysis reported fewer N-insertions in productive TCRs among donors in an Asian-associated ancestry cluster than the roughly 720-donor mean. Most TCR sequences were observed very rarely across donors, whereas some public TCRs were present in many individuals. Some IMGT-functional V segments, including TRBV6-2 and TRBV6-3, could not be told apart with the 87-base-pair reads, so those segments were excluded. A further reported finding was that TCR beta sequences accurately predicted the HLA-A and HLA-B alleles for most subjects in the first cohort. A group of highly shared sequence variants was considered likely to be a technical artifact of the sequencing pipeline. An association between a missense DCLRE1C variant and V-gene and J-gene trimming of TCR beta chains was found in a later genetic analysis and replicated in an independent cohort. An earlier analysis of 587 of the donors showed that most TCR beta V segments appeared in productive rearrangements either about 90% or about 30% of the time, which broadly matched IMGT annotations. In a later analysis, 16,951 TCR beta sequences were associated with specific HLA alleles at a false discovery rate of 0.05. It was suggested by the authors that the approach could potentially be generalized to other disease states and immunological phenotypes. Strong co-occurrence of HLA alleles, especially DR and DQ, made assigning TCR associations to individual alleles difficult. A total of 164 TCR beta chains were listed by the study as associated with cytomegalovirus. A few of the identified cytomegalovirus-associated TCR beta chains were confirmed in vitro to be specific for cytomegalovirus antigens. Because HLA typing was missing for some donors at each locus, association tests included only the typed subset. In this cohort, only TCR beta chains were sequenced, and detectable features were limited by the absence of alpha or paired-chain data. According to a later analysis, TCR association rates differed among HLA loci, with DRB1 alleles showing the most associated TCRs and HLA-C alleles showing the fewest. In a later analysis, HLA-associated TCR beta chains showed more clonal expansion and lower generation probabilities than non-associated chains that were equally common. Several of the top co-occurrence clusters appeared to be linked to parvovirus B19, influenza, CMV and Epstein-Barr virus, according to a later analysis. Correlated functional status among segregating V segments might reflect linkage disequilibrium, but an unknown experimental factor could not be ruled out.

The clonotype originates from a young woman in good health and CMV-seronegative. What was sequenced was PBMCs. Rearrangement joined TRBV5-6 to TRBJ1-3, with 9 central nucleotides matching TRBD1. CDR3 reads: CASSSAGQGPSSGNTIYF. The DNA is TGTGCCAGCAGCTCTGCGGGACAGGGCCCGAGCTCTGGAAACACCATATATTTT.